This is a list of T cell receptor beta chains from one sample in a study of beta chain features in type 1 diabetes. Using immunoSEQ multiplex PCR, the repertoire was profiled, and TCRdb retains in-frame clones only, with some absent. This sample has some 150,000 clones; approximately 13% occur once, and the top ten carry 1.3%. The sequencing sample was made of central memory CD4+ T cells from blood. These receptors were taken from a man between 18 and 35 years old with type 1 diabetes. The CDR3 runs from the conserved cysteine through the conserved F or W. Each record gives: clone size, D gene, J gene, V gene, CDR3 DNA, CDR3 protein. The D gene is left open where the match is weak. Where a row states a size, it is once, few, many or the class of an expanded clone; other rows omit it.

clone_size: -; d_call: -; j_call: TRBJ1-6; v_call: TRBV7-2; cdr3_nt: TGTGCCAGCAGCTTAAAAACAGGGTCTAGGATCTATTCACCCCTCCACTTT; cdr3_aa: CASSLKTGSRIYSPLHF
clone_size: few; d_call: TRBD1; j_call: TRBJ2-1; v_call: TRBV2; cdr3_nt: TGTGCCAGCAGTGAAGTTATGACAGGGTTCGATGAGCAGTTCTTC; cdr3_aa: CASSEVMTGFDEQFF
clone_size: -; d_call: TRBD2; j_call: TRBJ2-2; v_call: TRBV7-2; cdr3_nt: TGTGCCGGGGGAGCGGGGCTGAGCACCGGGGAGCTGTTTTTT; cdr3_aa: CAGGAGLSTGELFF
clone_size: many; d_call: -; j_call: TRBJ2-1; v_call: TRBV9; cdr3_nt: TGTGCCAGCAGCGTAGATAACAATGAGCAGTTCTTC; cdr3_aa: CASSVDNNEQFF
clone_size: -; d_call: -; j_call: TRBJ2-5; v_call: TRBV6-5; cdr3_nt: TGTGCCAGCTTAAGCCAAGGGGAGACCCAGTACTTC; cdr3_aa: CASLSQGETQYF
clone_size: -; d_call: -; j_call: TRBJ1-6; v_call: TRBV10-3; cdr3_nt: TGTGCCATCAGTGAGTCGCAAGGAAATTCACCCCTCCACTTT; cdr3_aa: CAISESQGNSPLHF
clone_size: few; d_call: -; j_call: TRBJ1-2; v_call: TRBV30; cdr3_nt: TGTGCCTGGAGTGTTTCAGGGAACTATGGCTACACCTTC; cdr3_aa: CAWSVSGNYGYTF
clone_size: -; d_call: -; j_call: TRBJ1-2; v_call: TRBV30; cdr3_nt: TGTGCCTGGAGCACAGCCTATGGCTACACCTTC; cdr3_aa: CAWSTAYGYTF
clone_size: few; d_call: -; j_call: TRBJ1-5; v_call: TRBV27; cdr3_nt: TGTGCCAGCAGTTTCCCAGGGGCTAAGGGCAATCAGCCCCAGCATTTT; cdr3_aa: CASSFPGAKGNQPQHF
clone_size: -; d_call: -; j_call: TRBJ2-3; v_call: TRBV7-2; cdr3_nt: TGTGCCAGCAGCTTATGGTTCGGCACAGATACGCAGTATTTT; cdr3_aa: CASSLWFGTDTQYF
clone_size: few; d_call: TRBD2; j_call: TRBJ2-3; v_call: TRBV11-2; cdr3_nt: TGTGCCAGCAGCTTGTCCCCTCGGGGGGGCGGGGCAGATACGCAGTATTTT; cdr3_aa: CASSLSPRGGGADTQYF
clone_size: few; d_call: -; j_call: TRBJ1-3; v_call: TRBV30; cdr3_nt: TGTGCCTGGGTTCGACAGGCCGGCGGCACCATATATTTT; cdr3_aa: CAWVRQAGGTIYF
clone_size: few; d_call: -; j_call: TRBJ1-2; v_call: TRBV29-1; cdr3_nt: TGCAGCGTTGTACAGATACCCTACTATGGCTACACCTTC; cdr3_aa: CSVVQIPYYGYTF
clone_size: -; d_call: TRBD2; j_call: TRBJ2-7; v_call: TRBV29-1; cdr3_nt: TGCAGCGTGGCGGGGGAGGCCCTCCAGTACTTC; cdr3_aa: CSVAGEALQYF
clone_size: -; d_call: TRBD2; j_call: TRBJ2-2; v_call: TRBV7-6; cdr3_nt: TGTGCCAGCAGCTTACTAGCGGGGACGAACACCGGGGAGCTGTTTTTT; cdr3_aa: CASSLLAGTNTGELFF
clone_size: -; d_call: -; j_call: TRBJ2-7; v_call: TRBV6-5; cdr3_nt: TGTGCCACGGGTTCGGGTGAGTCCTACGAGCAGTACTTC; cdr3_aa: CATGSGESYEQYF
clone_size: -; d_call: -; j_call: TRBJ2-5; v_call: TRBV4-2; cdr3_nt: TGTGCCAGCAGCCAAGAAATAGGCAGGCCCTCGTACTTC; cdr3_aa: CASSQEIGRPSYF
clone_size: few; d_call: -; j_call: TRBJ1-1; v_call: TRBV2; cdr3_nt: TGTGCCAGCACCCTATTGAGGGTTAGGACTGAAGCTTTCTTT; cdr3_aa: CASTLLRVRTEAFF
clone_size: many; d_call: -; j_call: TRBJ2-1; v_call: TRBV14; cdr3_nt: TGTGCCAGCAGCCAAGACAGGGAGTGGAGTGAGCAGTTCTTC; cdr3_aa: CASSQDREWSEQFF
clone_size: few; d_call: -; j_call: TRBJ2-3; v_call: TRBV5-6; cdr3_nt: TGTGCCAGCAGCAGCCAGGGTCGGGATACGCAGTATTTT; cdr3_aa: CASSSQGRDTQYF
clone_size: few; d_call: -; j_call: TRBJ1-1; v_call: TRBV7-8; cdr3_nt: TGTGCCAGCAGCTTAGGCGACAGACAATACACTGAAGCTTTCTTT; cdr3_aa: CASSLGDRQYTEAFF
clone_size: -; d_call: TRBD1; j_call: TRBJ2-5; v_call: TRBV5-1; cdr3_nt: TGCGCCAGCAGTTACGGACAGGGAGAGACCCAGTACTTC; cdr3_aa: CASSYGQGETQYF
clone_size: -; d_call: TRBD1; j_call: TRBJ2-4; v_call: TRBV10-2; cdr3_nt: TGCGCCAGCAGGGAGGGACAGGGTTTAGCGTACTTC; cdr3_aa: CASREGQGLAYF
clone_size: few; d_call: -; j_call: TRBJ1-2; v_call: TRBV20-1; cdr3_nt: TGCAGTGCAAGTCAGGCCTATGGCTACACCTTC; cdr3_aa: CSASQAYGYTF
clone_size: -; d_call: -; j_call: TRBJ2-3; v_call: TRBV6-6; cdr3_nt: TGTGCCAGCAGCTACAGCCCGGGACAATTGACAGATACGCAGTATTTT; cdr3_aa: CASSYSPGQLTDTQYF
clone_size: few; d_call: TRBD1; j_call: TRBJ1-2; v_call: TRBV18; cdr3_nt: TGTGCCAGCTCACCCCATCCGCCGGGACAGGGCTATGGCTACACCTTC; cdr3_aa: CASSPHPPGQGYGYTF
clone_size: -; d_call: TRBD1; j_call: TRBJ1-6; v_call: TRBV18; cdr3_nt: TGTGCCAGCTCACGGGACAGGGAATCACCCCTCCACTTT; cdr3_aa: CASSRDRESPLHF
clone_size: -; d_call: TRBD1; j_call: TRBJ2-7; v_call: TRBV11-2; cdr3_nt: TGTGCCGGCAGCCGGGACAGGGGGCACGAGCAGTACTTC; cdr3_aa: CAGSRDRGHEQYF
clone_size: -; d_call: -; j_call: TRBJ2-1; v_call: TRBV23-1; cdr3_nt: TGCGCCAGCAGTCAATCGGGGGGGCGGAATGAGCAGTTCTTC; cdr3_aa: CASSQSGGRNEQFF
clone_size: once; d_call: -; j_call: TRBJ2-3; v_call: TRBV6-4; cdr3_nt: TGTGCCAGCAGCCCGGGAGCGGTGAGCACAGATACGCAGTATTTT; cdr3_aa: CASSPGAVSTDTQYF
clone_size: few; d_call: -; j_call: TRBJ2-1; v_call: TRBV7-9; cdr3_nt: TGTGCCAGCAGCCCCTGGGGAGAAGGGGGGGAGAATGAGCAGTTCTTC; cdr3_aa: CASSPWGEGGENEQFF
clone_size: -; d_call: -; j_call: TRBJ2-1; v_call: TRBV11-2; cdr3_nt: TGTGCCAGCAGCCAGACCGGGCCGAGCATATATGAGCAGTTCTTC; cdr3_aa: CASSQTGPSIYEQFF
clone_size: -; d_call: -; j_call: TRBJ2-1; v_call: TRBV6-6; cdr3_nt: TGTGCCAGCACCTCCGGGGGCCCGGGTGGGGATGAGCAGTTCTTC; cdr3_aa: CASTSGGPGGDEQFF
clone_size: -; d_call: -; j_call: TRBJ2-5; v_call: TRBV11-2; cdr3_nt: TGTGCCAGCAGCTTAGTTCCGGGAGAAGAGACCCAGTACTTC; cdr3_aa: CASSLVPGEETQYF
clone_size: -; d_call: -; j_call: TRBJ2-3; v_call: TRBV29-1; cdr3_nt: TGCAGCGTGGAGCAGGCCCGATTCGATACGCAGTATTTT; cdr3_aa: CSVEQARFDTQYF
clone_size: few; d_call: -; j_call: TRBJ1-4; v_call: TRBV4-1; cdr3_nt: TGCGCCACCCGACGGGGGAATGAAAAACTGTTTTTT; cdr3_aa: CATRRGNEKLFF
clone_size: few; d_call: TRBD1; j_call: TRBJ2-5; v_call: TRBV10-3; cdr3_nt: TGTGCCATCAGTGGACAGGGAAATCGGGATGAGGGCCAAGAGACCCAGTACTTC; cdr3_aa: CAISGQGNRDEGQETQYF
clone_size: few; d_call: -; j_call: TRBJ1-2; v_call: TRBV19; cdr3_nt: TGTGCCAGTAGTATAGGGCAGGACCACTATGGCTACACCTTC; cdr3_aa: CASSIGQDHYGYTF
clone_size: -; d_call: -; j_call: TRBJ1-3; v_call: TRBV30; cdr3_nt: TGTGCCTGGGTCCCGTCGTACTCTGGAAACACCATATATTTT; cdr3_aa: CAWVPSYSGNTIYF
clone_size: -; d_call: -; j_call: TRBJ2-7; v_call: TRBV7-2; cdr3_nt: TGTGCCAGCAGCTTTGGACAGTCACCCTTCTACGAGCAGTACTTC; cdr3_aa: CASSFGQSPFYEQYF
clone_size: -; d_call: -; j_call: TRBJ1-2; v_call: TRBV15; cdr3_nt: TGTGCCACCAGCAGAGGGGAGGATGGCTACACCTTC; cdr3_aa: CATSRGEDGYTF